The clone carrying this TCR beta chain was counted a few times. What it binds is not known. There are 15 residues in the CDR3. Germline lookup yields CDR1 SSHAT and CDR2 FNYEAQ (reference sequence). The V gene lost 1 base and the J gene lost 5 bases, with 14 bases spanning the gap. The sample belongs to a study of blood T cells in healthy people across ages. Sample-barcoded 5' priming and a J-beta primer mix drove a second PCR of about 7 to 11 cycles. TCRdb itself ran the 5' RACE reads through MiXCR, one entry per CDR3 protein. The sample holds around 690,000 distinct CDR3 sequences, about 53% seen once. General study results and limits: Unsorted PBMCs prevented conclusive naive versus antigen-experienced comparison.

The origin of this receptor is a man aged 60-69 years in good health. The sample was blood. The chain has TRBV7-7 and TRBJ2-5; tentatively, D is TRBD1 or TRBD2 (5 bases each). The CDR3 region has the DNA TGTGCCAGCAGCTTAGATGGGACGGATAGTGAGACCCAGTACTTC. Residues: CASSLDGTDSETQYF.